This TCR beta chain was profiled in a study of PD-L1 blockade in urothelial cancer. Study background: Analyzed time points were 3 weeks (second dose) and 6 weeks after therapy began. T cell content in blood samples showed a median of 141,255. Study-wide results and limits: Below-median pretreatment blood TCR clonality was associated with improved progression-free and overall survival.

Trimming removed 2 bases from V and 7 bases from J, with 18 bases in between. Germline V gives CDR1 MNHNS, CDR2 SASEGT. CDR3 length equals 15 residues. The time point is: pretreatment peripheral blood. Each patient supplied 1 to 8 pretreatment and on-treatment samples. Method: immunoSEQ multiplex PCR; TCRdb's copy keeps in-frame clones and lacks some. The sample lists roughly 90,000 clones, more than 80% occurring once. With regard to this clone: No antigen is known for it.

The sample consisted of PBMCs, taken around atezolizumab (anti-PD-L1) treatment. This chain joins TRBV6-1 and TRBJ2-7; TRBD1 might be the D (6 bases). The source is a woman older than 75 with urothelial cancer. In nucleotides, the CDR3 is TGTGCCAGCAGTGAATTTCAGGGGCCCCCTTCGGAGCAGTACTTC. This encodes CASSEFQGPPSEQYF.